This T cell receptor beta chain was documented in a study of cytomegalovirus exposure and HLA in healthy donors. This clone was detected only a few times. Antigen unknown. The study, taken as a whole, reports: Altogether, 160 or so TCR beta chains were recorded as cytomegalovirus-associated. A missense variant in DCLRE1C was later tied to TCR beta V- and J-gene trimming. Using a false discovery rate of 0.05, a later analysis showed that around 16,000 TCR beta sequences were associated with HLA alleles.

This CDR3 contains 16 residues. Germline CDR1 is SGHRS and CDR2 is YFSETQ. The trim removed 0 bases at V and 5 bases at J, leaving 9 bases unmatched. Both 60 Vbeta primers and 13 Jbeta primers went into the PCR. Clones were sequenced by immunoSEQ multiplex PCR, and TCRdb holds only the in-frame ones, with some missing. This sample has around 100,000 clones, with around 64% found just once. This chain joins TRBV5-1 and TRBJ2-7; 9 bases align to TRBD2. The sample comprised PBMCs. This TCR derives from a woman in her 30s in good health and CMV-seronegative. The CDR3 DNA sequence: TGCGCCAGCAGCTTGGTAGAGGCTAGCGGGACCCACGAGCAGTACTTC. Amino acids: CASSLVEASGTHEQYF.